What follows are 16 T cell receptor beta chains derived from one specimen sequenced in a study of cytotoxic CD8 clonotypes in ibrutinib-treated CLL. This table comes from immunoSEQ multiplex PCR, and its TCRdb copy is limited to in-frame clones, with some not included. This repertoire shows about 160,000 clones, more than 65% found once; its top ten account for roughly 2%. The sequencing here drew on PBMCs, taken after 12 months of ibrutinib treatment. The source is a human donor with chronic lymphocytic leukemia.

Comments on this clone: A junction boundary mismatches the germline segment, possibly from a read error. The chain has TRBV7-7 and TRBJ1-3; D is uncertain. The CDR3 loop spans 15 amino acids. CDR1 and CDR2 (germline): SSHAT, FNYEAQ (reference sequence). This CDR3 reads CASSLGPGSGNTIYF. The CDR3 DNA follows: TGTGCTAGCAGCTTAGGCCCTGGCTCTGGAAACACCATATATTTT.

This chain uses TRBV7-9 with TRBJ2-7, with 7 positions matching TRBD1. The V and J ends lost 5 bases and 0 bases, in that order; junction bases with no gene match: 4. There are 14 residues in the CDR3. In germline, CDR1 is SEHNR, CDR2 FQNEAQ (reference sequence). The CDR3 region has the DNA TGTGCCAGCAGCCGGGGACAGAGCTCCTACGAGCAGTACTTC. It specifies CASSRGQSSYEQYF.

This chain connects TRBV19 to TRBJ2-7; the match to TRBD1 covers 10 bases. The CDR3 consists of 17 residues. Germline CDR1 is LNHDA and CDR2 is SQIVND (reference sequence). Germline trimming cut 8 bases from V and 2 bases from J; bases unmatched to any gene: 15. For the CDR3, the DNA is TGTGCCAGTGGGATCCCCCCTTTGACAGGGGGCGCCTACGAGCAGTACTTC. Encoded protein: CASGIPPLTGGAYEQYF.

The chain links TRBV9 to TRBJ1-2; maybe TRBD1 (5 bases). Trimming removed 0 bases from V and 1 base from J, with 16 bases in between. The CDR3 extends over 17 amino acids. In germline, CDR1 is SGDLS, CDR2 YYNGEE. The CDR3 region is CASSVGGRGGLNYGYTF. CDR3 coding DNA: TGTGCCAGCAGCGTAGGCGGACGGGGGGGACTTAACTATGGCTACACCTTC. The variable domain in full, completed from reference TRBV9 and TRBJ1-2, reads DSGVTQTPKHLITATGQRVTLRCSPRSGDLSVYWYQQSLDQGLQFLIQYYNGEERAKGNILERFSAQQFPDLHSELNLSSLELGDSALYFCASSVGGRGGLNYGYTFGSGTRLTVV.

The CDR3 region is CASSPSGSPNTIYF. CDR3 bases: TGTGCCAGCAGCCCGTCAGGTTCTCCTAACACCATATATTTT. The V call is TRBV7-9, the J call TRBJ1-3; D remains ambiguous. Germline loops: CDR1 SEHNR, CDR2 FQNEAQ (reference sequence). V dropped 5 bases and J dropped 7 bases, with 15 bases sitting between them. The CDR3 has 14 residues.

The V gene is TRBV4-2, the J gene TRBJ1-4; D call uncertain. This CDR3 has 16 amino acids. Germline V gene data show CDR1 as LGHNA and CDR2 as YNFKEQ. Deletions cut 2 bases from V and 0 bases from J, with 10 bases between. The CDR3 region is CASSQLGTATNEKLFF. The CDR3 DNA reads as TGTGCCAGCAGCCAATTGGGCACTGCAACTAATGAAAAACTGTTTTTT.

This clone has a handful of counts. Here the CDR3 reads CASRSPGMGNQPQHF. CDR3 coding DNA: TGTGCCAGCAGGTCCCCAGGGATGGGCAATCAGCCCCAGCATTTT. The J gene is TRBJ1-5, the V gene TRBV28; possibly TRBD1 for D (5 bases). The CDR3 loop spans 15 amino acids. Trimming removed 6 bases at V and 2 bases at J, with 14 bases between. Germline loops: CDR1 MDHEN, CDR2 SYDVKM.

The genes are TRBV30 and TRBJ1-5; 11 positions match TRBD1. This CDR3 contains 15 residues. Looked up from germline, CDR1 is GTSNPN and CDR2 is SVGIG (reference sequence). The V segment lost 3 bases and the J segment 4 bases; nucleotides outside the gene matches: 5. The CDR3 region has the DNA TGTGCCTGGAGCGGAGGGACAGGGGGAAATCAGCCCCAGCATTTT. As protein: CAWSGGTGGNQPQHF.

CDR3 region: CSPNPGRKCEQYF. DNA of the CDR3: TGCAGCCCCAATCCTGGAAGGAAATGCGAGCAGTACTTC. V usage is TRBV29-1 and J usage is TRBJ2-7; no reliable D call. This CDR3 spans 13 amino acids. V lost 8 bases and J lost 6, with 20 bases in between. Germline CDR1 is SQVTM and CDR2 is ANQGSEA.

This clone was detected only once. The chain combines TRBV18 with TRBJ2-6; TRBD2 is a possible D gene (5 bases). The CDR3 runs to 17 residues. The germline gives CDR1 KGHSH, CDR2 LQKENI. V was shortened by 2 bases and J by 1 base, with 12 bases between the two germline ends. The CDR3 reads CASSPSTRASGANVLTF. As DNA, the CDR3 is TGTGCCAGCTCACCATCGACGAGGGCATCTGGGGCCAACGTCCTGACTTTC. Together with reference TRBV18 and TRBJ2-6, the CDR3 gives the full variable domain: NAGVMQNPRHLVRRRGQEARLRCSPMKGHSHVYWYRQLPEEGLKFMVYLQKENIIDESGMPKERFSAEFPKEGPSILRIQQVVRGDSAAYFCASSPSTRASGANVLTFGAGSRLTVL.

This clone was observed a few times. The V gene is TRBV11-2, the J gene TRBJ2-1; the match to TRBD2 covers 8 bases. Trimming at V came to 5 bases and at J to 4 bases, leaving 7 bases not matched to a gene. The CDR3 runs to 15 residues. Germline V gene lookup returns CDR1 SGHAT and CDR2 FQNNGV. The CDR3 sequence is CASSPIGGAYNEQFF. The CDR3 region has the DNA TGTGCCAGCAGCCCAATCGGGGGGGCATACAATGAGCAGTTCTTC.

This chain connects TRBV6-5 to TRBJ2-7, with TRBD1 as a possible D gene (7 bases). The germline V and J ends were trimmed by 6 bases and 3 bases, with 18 bases remaining between them. In germline, CDR1 is MNHEY, CDR2 SVGAGI. This CDR3 is 15 amino acids long. The CDR3 DNA sequence: TGTGCCAGCAGATCTATCGCCAGGGGGGACTACGAGCAGTACTTC. It is translated as CASRSIARGDYEQYF.

The CDR3 DNA follows: TGTGCCGGCCTTGGGAAGAACCGCACAGATACGCAGTATTTT. It specifies CAGLGKNRTDTQYF. The chain carries TRBV9 and TRBJ2-3; D is uncertain. The CDR3 covers 14 residues. Germline CDR1 is SGDLS and CDR2 is YYNGEE. Deletions cut 10 bases from V and 1 base from J, with 16 bases between.

This chain connects TRBV10-3 to TRBJ1-1; a weak D match, TRBD1 (6 bases). V gave up 6 bases and J gave up 5 bases, with 19 bases separating them. Looked up from germline, CDR1 is ENHRY and CDR2 is SYGVKD. The CDR3 runs 15 residues. The CDR3 is CAIRSHLKGGTEAFF. As DNA, the CDR3 is TGTGCCATCAGAAGCCACCTAAAAGGGGGGACTGAAGCTTTCTTT.

The CDR3 region is CASRADRVTYEQYF. In DNA, the CDR3 is TGTGCCAGCAGAGCAGACAGGGTAACCTACGAGCAGTACTTC. V gene TRBV2 combines with J gene TRBJ2-7, with 7 bases identical to TRBD1. The CDR3 has 14 residues. J gave up 2 bases and V 6 bases, and 7 bases lay outside the gene matches. The V gene's germline CDR1 is SNHLY and CDR2 FYNNEI.

This clone came up once. The rearrangement joins TRBV5-6 to TRBJ1-3; D is ambiguous. The CDR3 length is 14 residues. Germline V gene lookup returns CDR1 SGHDT and CDR2 YYEEEE. V shed 1 base and J shed 4 bases, with 9 bases lying between them. As DNA, the CDR3 is TGTGCCAGCAGCTTGAGCGGGAGGGGAAACACCATATATTTT. Protein sequence: CASSLSGRGNTIYF.